This TCR beta chain was obtained from a study of blood T cell repertoires in COVID-19. Overall study: Samples came from the United States, Italy and Spain, spanning acute and convalescent COVID-19.

Repertoires were generated with immunoSEQ multiplex PCR, while TCRdb's copy carries only in-frame clones and drops some. The sample records hundreds of thousands of clones, 80% to 90% being singletons. The sample comprised PBMCs or T cells enriched from blood (not recorded which). The receptor was isolated from a woman aged 50 to 65 in a cohort exposed to, infected with or recovered from COVID-19 (not recorded which).

The CDR3 protein is CASSLETAMNTEAFF. CDR3 DNA: TGCGCCAGCAGCTTGGAGACAGCAATGAACACTGAAGCTTTCTTT. The chain couples TRBV5-1 to TRBJ1-1, with D possibly TRBD1 on 5 matching bases. This CDR3 has 15 amino acids. V lost 0 bases to trimming and J lost 0 bases, with 9 bases between them. Per the germline V gene, CDR1 is SGHRS and CDR2 is YFSETQ.